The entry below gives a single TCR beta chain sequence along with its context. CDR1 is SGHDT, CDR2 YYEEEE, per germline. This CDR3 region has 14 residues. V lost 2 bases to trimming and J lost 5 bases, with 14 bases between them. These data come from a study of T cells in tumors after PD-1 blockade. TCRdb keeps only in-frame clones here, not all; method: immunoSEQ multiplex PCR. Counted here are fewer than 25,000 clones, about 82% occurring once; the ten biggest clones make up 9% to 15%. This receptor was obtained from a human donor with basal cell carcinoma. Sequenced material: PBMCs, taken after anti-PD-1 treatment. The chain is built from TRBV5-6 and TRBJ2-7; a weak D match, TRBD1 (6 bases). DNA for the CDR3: TGTGCCAGCAGCTTCGACAGGAGAAACAACGAGCAGTACTTC. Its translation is CASSFDRRNNEQYF.